This TCR beta chain was recorded in a study of shared clonotypes between healthy human individuals. Worth noting for this clone: No antigen is known for it.

Study-level findings and limits: Non-shared clonotypes had lower generation probabilities than clonotypes shared by all four sorted-subset donors.

Assay execution proceeded at the deep level. TCRdb keeps only in-frame clones here, not all; method: immunoSEQ multiplex PCR. The sample records roughly 2.5 million clones, around 94% being singletons. This CDR3 spans 16 amino acids. Trimming removed 2 bases at V and 1 base at J, with 13 bases between. From germline, CDR1 is WSHSY and CDR2 SAAADI. The source of this sequence is a man between 18 and 35 years old in good health. The V and J genes are TRBV10-2 and TRBJ2-3; weak D call: TRBD1 (7 bases). The sample was naive CD4+ T cells sorted from blood. Subset given: CD45RA+ positively selected. The CDR3 sequence: CASSELRGAGTDTQYF. The DNA of the CDR3 is TGCGCCAGCAGTGAGCTCAGGGGGGCGGGCACAGATACGCAGTATTTT.